What follows describes a single T cell receptor beta chain. The source of the sample is a study of T cell changes during pregnancy in multiple sclerosis. Per germline, CDR1 SGDLS and CDR2 YYNGEE. V was shortened by 4 bases and J by 3 bases, with 7 bases between the two germline ends. The CDR3 totals 12 residues. Profiled with immunoSEQ multiplex PCR; TCRdb holds only in-frame clones, not every one. The top ten clones hold about 3.8% of a sample with around 30,000 clones, about 90% of them seen once. Sequenced here: CD8+ T cells from peripheral blood mononuclear cells, sampled in the third trimester of pregnancy. This TCR was recovered from a female donor with multiple sclerosis, enrolled in a pregnancy study. The chain links TRBV9 to TRBJ1-1; D possibly corresponds to TRBD1 (5 bases). The CDR3: CASSPGHTEAFF. The CDR3 DNA follows: TGTGCCAGCAGCCCAGGGCACACTGAAGCTTTCTTT. Supplemented by reference TRBV9 and TRBJ1-1, the full variable domain reads DSGVTQTPKHLITATGQRVTLRCSPRSGDLSVYWYQQSLDQGLQFLIQYYNGEERAKGNILERFSAQQFPDLHSELNLSSLELGDSALYFCASSPGHTEAFFGQGTRLTVV.